The 22 T cell receptor beta chains reported below all come from one sample, sequenced in a study of T cell responses to AZD1222 COVID-19 vaccine. Some clones are missing from TCRdb's copy, which holds only in-frame ones; the method was immunoSEQ multiplex PCR. Counted here are some 94,000 clones, approximately 90% occurring once; the ten biggest clones make up 5.3%. The specimen comprised peripheral blood, sampled 28 days after the second AZD1222 dose. The receptors derive from an adult who received the AZD1222 COVID-19 vaccine.

CDR3 nucleotide sequence: TGCGCCAGCAGCTTAACAGGGGGCGATGGCTACACCTTC. Its protein is CASSLTGGDGYTF. The chain couples TRBV5-1 to TRBJ1-2; 9 bases match TRBD1. This CDR3 comprises 13 residues. Germline CDR1 SGHRS, CDR2 YFSETQ. V dropped 2 bases and J dropped 6; count of bases not matched to a gene: 2.

The chain couples TRBV4-1 to TRBJ2-1, with 10 bases aligning to TRBD2. The CDR3 has 16 amino acids. V dropped 3 bases and J dropped 7; count of bases not matched to a gene: 9. CDR1 and CDR2 (germline): MGHRA, YSYEKL. The CDR3 loop reads CASSHSIAGGENEQFF. The CDR3 DNA reads TGCGCCAGCAGCCATTCCATAGCGGGGGGTGAAAATGAGCAGTTCTTC.

The V call is TRBV21-1, the J call TRBJ2-5; the table assigns TRBD1, which was not confirmed against the DNA. TRBV21-1 constitutes a pseudogene. This CDR3 region has 17 residues. The DNA for the CDR3 is TGTGCCAGCAGCCTCCGCAGTACCTCCGAATACCAAGAGACCCAGTACTTC. It is translated as CASSLRSTSEYQETQYF.

The J gene is TRBJ1-5, the V gene TRBV27, with D possibly being TRBD1 (6 bases). Trimming took 5 bases from V and 4 from J, leaving 21 bases between them. CDR3 length: 17 amino acids. Per germline, CDR1 MNHEY and CDR2 SMNVEV (reference sequence). The CDR3 loop is CASSPNGRGTLNQPQHF. The CDR3 coding sequence is TGTGCCAGCAGTCCCAACGGCCGCGGGACACTAAATCAGCCCCAGCATTTT.

The V call is TRBV27, the J call TRBJ2-7, with D perhaps assigned TRBD1 or TRBD2 (5 bases each). Between the trimmed V and J ends, which lost 6 bases and 2 bases, there was a span of 14 bases. The CDR3 runs 14 residues. Germline assignment: CDR1 MNHEY and CDR2 SMNVEV (reference sequence). Here the CDR3 DNA reads TGTGCCAGCAGCCTAATGCCGGGACCCTACGAGCAGTACGTC. Translated, it gives CASSLMPGPYEQYV.

The rearrangement uses TRBV5-6 and TRBJ2-3; D not certain. V was pared by 0 bases and J by 1 base, with 15 bases between. From germline, CDR1 is SGHDT and CDR2 YYEEEE. The CDR3 loop spans 17 amino acids. The CDR3 protein is CASSLAQRVWGTDTQYF. The CDR3 DNA sequence: TGTGCCAGCAGCTTGGCCCAAAGGGTCTGGGGCACAGATACGCAGTATTTT.

This clone was detected only a few times. V and J are TRBV24-1 and TRBJ2-1, with D possibly being TRBD2 (6 bases). The germline V gene encodes CDR1 KGHDR and CDR2 SFDVKD. CDR3 length equals 16 residues. Trimming pared 3 bases from V and 2 bases from J, leaving 13 bases between. CDR3 nucleotide sequence: TGTGCCACCAGTGATCCAACTAGCAGTCCCTACAATGAGCAGTTCTTC. This codes for CATSDPTSSPYNEQFF.

J is TRBJ1-6 and V is TRBV2; 7 bases align to TRBD1. Germline V gene data show CDR1 as SNHLY and CDR2 as FYNNEI. This CDR3 comprises 15 residues. J lost 4 bases, V lost 7 bases, and 7 bases had no gene match. CDR3 residues: CASTGTESYNSPLHF. The DNA of the CDR3 is TGTGCCAGCACCGGGACAGAGAGTTATAATTCACCCCTCCACTTT.

The chain couples TRBV6-5 to TRBJ1-2; unclear D gene. The CDR3 sequence is 14 residues long. Germline values: CDR1 MNHEY, CDR2 SVGAGI. V was shortened by 7 bases and J by 0 bases, with 12 bases between the two germline ends. The CDR3 sequence is CASTQDGANYGYTF. Written as DNA, the CDR3 is TGTGCCAGCACCCAGGACGGAGCTAACTATGGCTACACCTTC.

In this sample, this clone turned up a few times. This sequence joins TRBV3-1 (or the pseudogene TRBV3-2) and TRBJ1-1; D is uncertain. V gave up 4 bases and J gave up 4 bases, with 19 bases separating them. The CDR3 has 16 amino acids. The germline gives CDR1 LGHDT, CDR2 YNNKEL (reference sequence). This CDR3 is CASSPQQSSSGTEAFF. The CDR3 region has the DNA TGTGCCAGCAGCCCCCAACAGAGCAGCTCGGGCACTGAAGCTTTCTTT.

The rearrangement links TRBV29-1 to TRBJ1-4; D unclear. The CDR3 runs to 17 residues. In germline, CDR1 is SQVTM, CDR2 ANQGSEA. Trimming pared 0 bases from V and 0 bases from J, leaving 14 bases between. The CDR3 nucleotides are TGCAGCGTTGAAGATAGGTCGGGCGGAACAACTAATGAAAAACTGTTTTTT. Protein sequence: CSVEDRSGGTTNEKLFF. Full variable domain (missing parts from reference TRBV29-1 and TRBJ1-4): SAVISQKPSRDICQRGTSLTIQCQVDSQVTMMFWYRQQPGQSLTLIATANQGSEATYESGFVIDKFPISRPNLTFSTLTVSNMSPEDSSIYLCSVEDRSGGTTNEKLFFGSGTQLSVL.

This rearrangement joins TRBV7-2 to TRBJ1-5; 9 bases align to TRBD1. Germline CDR1 and CDR2: SGHTA and FQGNSA. Germline trimming cut 6 bases from V and 7 bases from J; bases unmatched to any gene: 7. The CDR3 runs to 14 residues. The CDR3 region has the DNA TGTGCCAGCAGGGGACAGGGTAGACAACAGCCCCAGCATTTT. Its protein product is CASRGQGRQQPQHF.

The chain recombines TRBV2 with TRBJ1-3; D not resolved. V lost 3 bases, J lost 4 bases, and 16 bases lay in between. From germline, CDR1 is SNHLY and CDR2 FYNNEI. The CDR3 contains 16 residues. This chain's CDR3 is CASSEAPGGFGNTIYF. DNA for the CDR3: TGTGCCAGCAGTGAGGCCCCGGGAGGGTTCGGAAACACCATATATTTT.

The chain combines TRBV7-8 with TRBJ1-2; no firm D call. The ends were cut back, 1 base at V and 7 bases at J, with 19 bases in the middle. Germline CDR1 is SGHVS and CDR2 is FQNEAQ. This CDR3 has 16 residues. CDR3 in amino acids: CASSLGGWAQTGGYTF. CDR3 coding DNA: TGTGCCAGCAGCTTAGGTGGTTGGGCACAGACGGGTGGCTACACCTTC.

This clone has a handful of counts. A junction end diverges from the germline sequence, so it may reflect a read error. V and J are TRBV3-1 (or the pseudogene TRBV3-2) and TRBJ2-2, with TRBD2 matching over 9 bases. Germline V gene lookup returns CDR1 LGHDT and CDR2 YNNKEL (reference sequence). The CDR3 runs 17 residues. Here the CDR3 DNA reads TGTGCCAGCAGACAAGATCGAGGACTAGCGTCTCCCGGGGAGCTGTTTTTT. Amino acids: CASRQDRGLASPGELFF.

This sequence joins TRBV4-2 and TRBJ2-5, with D perhaps given as TRBD1 or TRBD2 (5 bases each). The CDR3 is 14 amino acids. CDR1 is LGHNA, CDR2 YNFKEQ, per germline. With 0 bases removed from V and 4 bases from J, the gap between germline ends came to 9 bases. CDR3 DNA: TGTGCCAGCAGCCAAGATAGGGGAGCAGAGACCCAGTACTTC. Translated: CASSQDRGAETQYF.

The gene calls are TRBV13 and TRBJ2-7; D tentatively fits TRBD1 or TRBD2 (7 bases each). Looked up from germline, CDR1 is PRHDT and CDR2 is FYEKMQ (reference sequence). The V end was cut by 5 bases, the J end by 4 bases, with 18 bases between. The CDR3 sequence is 15 residues long. The CDR3 nucleotides read TGTGCCAGCAGCACCGATTCAGGGGGAGGGTACGAGCAGTACTTC. Translating it yields CASSTDSGGGYEQYF. Full variable domain (rest looked up from reference TRBV13 and TRBJ2-7): AAGVIQSPRHLIKEKRETATLKCYPIPRHDTVYWYQQGPGQDPQFLISFYEKMQSDKGSIPDRFSAQQFSDYHSELNMSSLELGDSALYFCASSTDSGGGYEQYFGPGTRLTVT.

The V and J genes are TRBV19 and TRBJ1-1; the match to TRBD1 covers 7 bases. Unmatched junction bases numbered 8, after V lost 6 bases and J lost 4 bases. Germline V gives CDR1 LNHDA, CDR2 SQIVND (reference sequence). The CDR3 sequence is 14 residues long. CDR3 DNA sequence: TGTGCCAGTAGGGCGACAGGGCCGGCCACTGAAGCTTTCTTT. Protein product: CASRATGPATEAFF. Variable domain in full (rest from reference TRBV19 and TRBJ1-1): DGGITQSPKYLFRKEGQNVTLSCEQNLNHDAMYWYRQDPGQGLRLIYYSQIVNDFQKGDIAEGYSVSREKKESFPLTVTSAQKNPTAFYLCASRATGPATEAFFGQGTRLTVV.

J is TRBJ2-2 and V is TRBV9, with D unclear. Germline V gene lookup returns CDR1 SGDLS and CDR2 YYNGEE. Between the trimmed V and J ends, which lost 3 bases and 0 bases, there was a span of 9 bases. The CDR3 is 15 amino acids. CDR3 coding DNA: TGTGCCAGCAGCGCCTGGCTCGCGAACACCGGGGAGCTGTTTTTT. Amino acid sequence: CASSAWLANTGELFF.

This sequence joins TRBV5-4 and TRBJ1-1, with D unclear. Trimming removed 2 bases at V and 0 bases at J, with 14 bases between. This CDR3 has 16 residues. Germline assignment: CDR1 SGHNT and CDR2 YYREEE (reference sequence). CDR3 DNA sequence: TGTGCCAGCAGCTTTGATCGGATTTTAATGAACACTGAAGCTTTCTTT. Its translation: CASSFDRILMNTEAFF. The entire variable domain, with the rest obtained from reference TRBV5-4 and TRBJ1-1, is as follows: ETGVTQSPTHLIKTRGQQVTLRCSSQSGHNTVSWYQQALGQGPQFIFQYYREEENGRGNFPPRFSGLQFPNYSSELNVNALELDDSALYLCASSFDRILMNTEAFFGQGTRLTVV.

The chain couples TRBV10-3 to TRBJ2-6, with unresolved D. The V gene's germline CDR1 is ENHRY and CDR2 SYGVKD. Trimming took 4 bases from V and 0 from J, leaving 7 bases between them. This CDR3 is 15 amino acids long. The CDR3 here is CAISVTGSGANVLTF. CDR3 DNA: TGTGCCATCAGTGTTACGGGCTCTGGGGCCAACGTCCTGACTTTC.

V usage is TRBV5-1 and J usage is TRBJ2-1; TRBD2 matches at 10 bases. The length of the CDR3 is 15 residues. The V gene's germline CDR1 is SGHRS and CDR2 YFSETQ. V was pared by 0 bases and J by 7 bases, with 4 bases of the junction left unmatched. The CDR3 reads CASSLERGGRNEQFF. For the CDR3, the DNA is TGCGCCAGCAGCTTGGAGCGGGGGGGCCGGAATGAGCAGTTCTTC.